A selection of T cell receptor beta chains follows, all from one sample in a study. TCRdb passed the 5' RACE reads through MiXCR, listing each CDR3 protein once. The table shows approximately 50,000 distinct CDR3 sequences, with about 26% occurring only once. Sequences were obtained from tumor-infiltrating Tregs sorted from the breast tumor. Receptor source: a female donor with breast cancer. CDR3s include the opening cysteine and the closing phenylalanine or tryptophan. The order of the fields is CDR3 DNA, CDR3 protein, V gene, CDR3 length, clone size, D gene, J gene. D genes are given only for firm matches. The size entry is marked missing in some rows and otherwise reads once, few, many or a size class.

DNA: TGCGCCAGCAGCCAAGATAGGGGACAGGGGTTTCGAAATTCACCCCTCCACTTT; CDR3: CASSQDRGQGFRNSPLHF; V: TRBV4-3; length: 18; size: .; D: TRBD1; J: TRBJ1-6
DNA: TGTGCCAGCAGCTTCGCCCCGGGAGAGACCCAGTACTTC; CDR3: CASSFAPGETQYF; V: TRBV5-8; length: 13; size: .; D: .; J: TRBJ2-5
DNA: TGTGCCAGCAGCTGGAGTCCGGGGAGCTCCTATAATTCACCCCTCCACTTT; CDR3: CASSWSPGSSYNSPLHF; V: TRBV7-8; length: 17; size: .; D: .; J: TRBJ1-6
DNA: TGTGCCAGCAGCCGCGACAGTAATTCCTACGAGCAGTACTTC; CDR3: CASSRDSNSYEQYF; V: TRBV7-3; length: 14; size: many; D: .; J: TRBJ2-7
DNA: TGCGCCAGCAGCTTGGAGGGGAGCTCCTACAATGAGCAGTTCTTC; CDR3: CASSLEGSSYNEQFF; V: TRBV5-1; length: 15; size: few; D: .; J: TRBJ2-1
DNA: TGTGCCAGCAGCACCGGGCAGGGGGAGACCCAGTACTTC; CDR3: CASSTGQGETQYF; V: TRBV7-9; length: 13; size: few; D: .; J: TRBJ2-5
DNA: TGTGCCAGCAGTTGGACTAGCGAATCCTACGAGCAGTACTTC; CDR3: CASSWTSESYEQYF; V: TRBV12-3/TRBV12-4; length: 14; size: .; D: TRBD2; J: TRBJ2-7
DNA: TGTGCCATCACAGGGGGCACTAATGAAAAACTGTTTTTT; CDR3: CAITGGTNEKLFF; V: TRBV15; length: 13; size: many; D: TRBD1; J: TRBJ1-4
DNA: TGTGCCAGCAGCCTTTCACGGGACGGGAACACTGAAGCTTTCTTT; CDR3: CASSLSRDGNTEAFF; V: TRBV13; length: 15; size: few; D: .; J: TRBJ1-1
DNA: TGCAGTGCTACTGCCGGGACACCTTATGGCTACACCTTC; CDR3: CSATAGTPYGYTF; V: TRBV20-1; length: 13; size: many; D: .; J: TRBJ1-2
DNA: TGTGCCCGCCCGGCCCGGCTGGCAGATACGCAGTATTTT; CDR3: CARPARLADTQYF; V: TRBV27; length: 13; size: few; D: .; J: TRBJ2-3
DNA: TGTACCAGCAGCCAGGGGGCAACAACTAATGAAAAACTGTTTTTT; CDR3: CTSSQGATTNEKLFF; V: TRBV7-9; length: 15; size: .; D: TRBD1; J: TRBJ1-4
DNA: TGTGCCAGCAGTTATGGACCGGTTGGGGGGGCTTCCTCTGGAAACACCATATATTTT; CDR3: CASSYGPVGGASSGNTIYF; V: TRBV6-5; length: 19; size: .; D: .; J: TRBJ1-3